This TCR beta chain is from a study of blood T cell repertoires in COVID-19. About the research overall: The United States, Italy and Spain were the sources of the acute and convalescent COVID-19 samples. The analysed material was cDNA or gDNA that came from T cells, B-cell-depleted T cells, or PBMCs.

CDR1 and CDR2 (germline): GTSNPN, SVGIG (reference sequence). J lost 10 bases, V lost 0 bases, and 6 bases had no gene match. The CDR3 consists of 15 residues. As originally analysed: Using reference gene primer amplification, nucleated cell counts were estimated. The assay was immunoSEQ multiplex PCR, and TCRdb's table has in-frame clones only and misses some. V, J and clone size derive from that table, while D and trimming were established from the DNA sequence. The sample has roughly 250,000 clones, roughly 91% seen once. The rearrangement joins TRBV30 to TRBJ2-3; TRBD2 aligns across 14 bases. Specimen: peripheral blood. The receptor's source is a man aged 30 to 45 with acute or convalescent COVID-19. DNA of the CDR3: TGTGCCTGGAGTGTGACTAGCGGGAGGGCCGGGTCGCAGTATTTT. The encoded protein is CAWSVTSGRAGSQYF.